This TCR beta chain was obtained from a study of post-analysis software for immune sequencing data (dated by TCRdb to the mid-2010s). At the level of the whole study: The recorded disease courses included relapsing-remitting, secondary progressive and progressive-relapsing multiple sclerosis, and some patients had no subtype annotation. A subset of samples was prepared in parallel using single-end sample barcoding, then pooled and co-amplified after Illumina adapter ligation. The multiple sclerosis patient repertoires were compared with under 13 previously published healthy control repertoires from donors aged about 6 to 25 years.

Note on this clonotype: Its antigen is unknown. Per-nucleotide qualities are absent, and no much larger clonotype sits a single base away.

Summary of the overall study and its limitations: When samples were clustered directly using the F measure, samples prepared in the same batch co-clustered strongly, which prompted a batch-effect correction. Compared with controls, multiple sclerosis patients had significantly lower normalized Chao1 diversity, a finding suggesting substantial peripheral T-cell clonal expansion. Patients showed significantly higher frequencies than controls for about five TRBV segments, among them TRBV5-6, TRBV5-1 and TRBV20-1. The control group was slightly older than the multiple sclerosis patient group.

V and J are truncated by 1 base and 4 bases respectively, leaving an intervening sequence of 7 bases. The CDR3 sequence holds 13 residues, the cysteine and phenylalanine included. Left in the record is the CDR3 DNA by itself, 39 bases read in frame from the first base. As encoded in the germline V gene, CDR1 is SGHAT while CDR2 is FQNNGV. Libraries were constructed by PCR. This sample was sequenced with an Illumina HiSeq 2500. Unique molecular identifiers were incorporated into TCR beta cDNA libraries to reduce PCR and sequencing biases. Per 1 to 10 million input T cells, some 500,000 cDNA molecules were obtained, such that each molecule approximated one T cell. The patient libraries were prepared and sequenced using the same protocol as the earlier healthy control dataset. Within a given batch, samples were prepared together, multiplexed and sequenced on the same HiSeq lane. In the original analysis: Raw barcoded reads were processed with MIGEC, and single-read molecular identifier groups were discarded before consensus assembly and CDR3 extraction. VDJtools was used for post-analysis of the clonotype tables, and diversity was normalized by down-sampling every dataset to the size of the smallest sample. In repertoire overlap clustering, CDR3 amino acid sequences, but not nucleotide sequences, were matched to correct batch-related cross-sample contamination. TCRdb trimmed the raw reads at Q25, called clones with MiXCR and kept productive beta chains. When rows share a CDR3 protein, they turn into one entry using the most common DNA and genes. For this entry, the V and J calls and clone size follow TCRdb and not the study's own pipeline. The sample table lists about 150,000 distinct CDR3 sequences, 30% of them with a count of one. The ten largest clones capture less than 1.6% of the sample.

To demonstrate the VDJtools post-analysis software, the study profiled TCR beta repertoires from the peripheral blood of about 13 young patients with multiple sclerosis. The multiple sclerosis patients were children and adolescents ranging in age from roughly 6 to 15 years. This sequence was found in a girl under 18 with multiple sclerosis. Sequenced sample: blood. In this chain, TRBV11-2 is recombined with TRBJ2-5; D gene: possibly TRBD2, on 5 matching bases. The DNA reads TGTGCCAGCAGCTTAGTAGGGAGAGAGACCCAGTACTTC. This encodes CASSLVGRETQYF.